The clone carrying this T cell receptor beta chain was seen a handful of times. Enrolled through a virtual design, the participants were between 18 and 89 years of age and came from 24 US areas. Donors in Cohort 3 who had recovered were those with two negative PCRs, healthcare professional clearance, or resolution of their symptoms. These data originate in a study of blood T cell repertoires in COVID-19. Study-wide context: From the United States, Italy and Spain came samples of acute and convalescent COVID-19.

Per the authors' pipeline: Nucleated cell number was recorded as an estimate derived from reference gene primer amplification. Generated by immunoSEQ multiplex PCR, the TCRdb table keeps only in-frame clones and is missing some. V and J calls and clone size are as listed in that table; D and trimming were resolved from the DNA. Of around 300,000 clones detected, nearly 90% appear once; the ten largest clones hold approximately 1%. Trimming removed 4 bases from V and 8 bases from J; junction bases left unmatched: 7. The CDR3 loop spans 13 amino acids. This clonotype originated in a young woman who had recovered from COVID-19. V gene TRBV12-3 or TRBV12-4 combines with J gene TRBJ1-2; 7 nucleotides match TRBD1. Sequencing was carried out using PBMCs or T cells enriched from blood (not recorded which). CDR3 protein: CASSSGGFQGYTF. In DNA form, the CDR3 reads TGTGCCAGCAGTTCAGGGGGGTTTCAAGGCTACACCTTC.